This is a list of T cell receptor beta chains from one sample in a study of prognosis after radiotherapy for stage I lung cancer. One entry per CDR3 protein, called by TCRdb with MiXCR from the multiplex PCR reads. The table has tens of thousands of distinct CDR3 sequences, less than 35% seen once; the top ten hold just under 9.5%. Material: PBMCs, obtained before or after stereotactic body radiation therapy (not recorded which). The receptors were sampled from a donor older than 45 with non-small cell lung cancer. CDR3s include the opening cysteine and the closing phenylalanine or tryptophan. The D gene is left open where the match is weak. Expanded clones get a size class; other rows say once, few or many, or leave the size out.

j_call d_call v_call clone_size cdr3_aa cdr3_nt
TRBJ2-7 TRBD2 TRBV7-2 many CASSTAPVAGGTSEQYF TGTGCCAGCAGTACCGCACCAGTAGCGGGAGGGACTTCCGAGCAGTACTTC
TRBJ2-7 - TRBV6-2/TRBV6-3 many CASSYQGVPGF TGTGCCAGCAGTTACCAGGGAGTCCCTGGTTTC
TRBJ2-7 - TRBV14 many CASSQDYEQYF TGTGCCAGCAGCCAAGACTACGAGCAGTACTTC
TRBJ2-1 - TRBV2 many CASRYGGEQFF TGTGCCAGCAGGTACGGAGGAGAGCAGTTCTTC
TRBJ1-2 - TRBV19 many CASSMPHGGADYGYTF TGTGCCAGTAGTATGCCCCATGGGGGCGCGGACTATGGCTACACCTTC
TRBJ1-1 - TRBV5-1 many CASSFITGLNTEAFF TGCGCCAGCAGCTTTATTACTGGACTGAACACTGAAGCTTTCTTT
TRBJ2-2 - TRBV6-5 many CASSYRGTNTGELFF TGTGCCAGCAGTTACCGGGGTACGAACACCGGGGAGCTGTTTTTT
TRBJ1-6 TRBD1 TRBV20-1 many CSAATGTGNNSPLHF TGCAGTGCAGCAACCGGGACAGGGAACAATTCACCCCTCCACTTT
TRBJ1-1 TRBD1 TRBV29-1 - CIGVRQGASEAFF TGCATCGGCGTACGACAGGGGGCAAGTGAAGCTTTCTTT
TRBJ1-2 - TRBV7-9 - CASSPPGSIGYTF TGTGCCAGCAGCCCCCCGGGGTCGATCGGCTACACCTTC
TRBJ2-3 TRBD2 TRBV6-5 - CASSYFSTRTSVPDTQYF TGTGCCAGCAGTTACTTTTCGACCAGGACTAGCGTCCCAGATACGCAGTATTTT
TRBJ2-7 - TRBV2 many CASSRQAYEQYF TGTGCCAGCAGTCGACAGGCCTACGAGCAGTACTTC
TRBJ1-2 - TRBV19 - CASSMLGEDVHCYTF TGTGCCAGTAGTATGTTGGGGGAAGATGTGCATTGCTACACCTTC
TRBJ2-3 - TRBV12-5 - CARGGLITTDTKYF TGTGCTAGAGGGGGGTTGATAACCACAGATACGAAGTATTTT
TRBJ2-2 TRBD2 TRBV7-3 many CASSLGLASGELFF TGTGCCAGCAGCCTGGGACTAGCGTCCGGGGAGCTGTTTTTT
TRBJ1-5 - TRBV5-6 many CASSLTGAPNQPQHF TGTGCCAGCAGCTTGACGGGGGCCCCCAATCAGCCCCAGCATTTT
TRBJ2-7 - TRBV2 many CASSAEADEQYF TGTGCCAGCAGTGCAGAGGCAGACGAGCAGTACTTC
TRBJ1-5 TRBD1 TRBV3-1 many CASSRGQATQPQHF TGTGCCAGCAGCCGGGGACAGGCGACTCAGCCCCAGCATTTT
TRBJ2-3 TRBD1 TRBV7-3 many CASSRSQGRGLTDTQYF TGTGCCAGCAGCCGCTCACAGGGGCGAGGACTCACAGATACGCAGTATTTT
TRBJ2-3 - TRBV29-1 many CSVPRGSGASTDTQYF TGCAGCGTTCCGAGGGGATCTGGGGCTAGCACAGATACGCAGTATTTT
TRBJ2-3 TRBD1 TRBV6-1 many CASSDRGGDTQYF TGTGCCAGCAGCGACAGGGGTGGAGATACGCAGTATTTT
TRBJ2-1 - TRBV4-2 many CASSQDLGTPTYNEQFF TGTGCCAGCAGCCAAGATCTCGGGACTCCAACCTACAATGAGCAGTTCTTC
TRBJ2-6 - TRBV5-1 - CASREPSSGANVLTF TGCGCCAGCAGGGAACCTAGCTCTGGGGCCAACGTCCTGACTTTC
TRBJ1-2 - TRBV11-3 once CASSPQGPGGYTF TGTGCCAGCAGCCCACAGGGCCCCGGTGGCTACACCTTC
TRBJ1-2 - TRBV13 many CASSPLRGEGDYGYTF TGTGCCAGCAGCCCACTCCGGGGGGAGGGGGACTATGGCTACACCTTC
TRBJ2-2 TRBD1 TRBV5-1 - CASSLDGGQHTGELFF TGCGCCAGCAGCTTGGATGGGGGACAGCACACCGGGGAGCTGTTTTTT
TRBJ2-3 TRBD2 TRBV27 many CATRRGGPDTQYF TGTGCCACCAGACGGGGGGGCCCAGATACGCAGTATTTT
TRBJ2-1 - TRBV4-2 many CASSQDSKNEQFF TGTGCCAGCAGCCAAGACTCCAAGAATGAGCAGTTCTTC
TRBJ1-2 TRBD1 TRBV6-1 many CASSNHGTGDLYGYTF TGTGCCAGCAGTAACCACGGGACAGGCGACCTTTATGGCTACACCTTC
TRBJ2-3 - TRBV12-3/TRBV12-4 - CASSFHARSTGTQYF TGTGCCAGCAGTTTTCATGCTCGTAGCACAGGTACGCAGTATTTT
TRBJ1-4 - TRBV4-1 - CASSQALMTVHEKLFF TGCGCCAGCAGCCAAGCATTGATGACAGTGCATGAAAAACTGTTTTTT
TRBJ2-7 TRBD2 TRBV7-6 many CASSPSGRVYEQYF TGTGCCAGCAGCCCTAGCGGGAGGGTCTACGAGCAGTACTTC
TRBJ2-7 TRBD1 TRBV12-3/TRBV12-4 once CASSWGQCYEQYF TGTGCCAGCAGCTGGGGACAGTGCTACGAGCAGTACTTC
TRBJ2-1 - TRBV30 many CAWTHSENEQFF TGTGCCTGGACCCACTCGGAAAATGAGCAGTTCTTC
TRBJ2-2 - TRBV19 - CASSTGDGVLELFF TGTGCCAGTAGTACCGGGGACGGGGTCCTGGAGCTGTTTTTT
TRBJ2-3 - TRBV18 many CASSPPGSSTDTQYF TGTGCCAGCTCACCTCCGGGGTCTAGCACAGATACGCAGTATTTT
TRBJ2-7 TRBD2 TRBV20-1 many CSASISVAGGYEQYF TGCAGTGCTAGTATATCGGTAGCGGGAGGTTACGAGCAGTACTTC
TRBJ2-1 - TRBV18 many CASSPRRVATRNEQFF TGTGCCAGCTCACCAAGGAGGGTCGCGACTCGGAATGAGCAGTTCTTC
TRBJ2-7 TRBD2 TRBV9 many CTSSGGQGTSEQYF TGTACCAGCAGCGGGGGCCAGGGGACCTCCGAGCAGTACTTC
TRBJ2-3 TRBD1 TRBV15 - CATSRAPGQGTDTQYF TGTGCCACCAGCAGGGCTCCGGGACAGGGAACAGATACGCAGTATTTT
TRBJ2-4 - TRBV7-2 many CASSLDENIQYF TGTGCCAGCAGCTTAGATGAGAACATTCAGTACTTC
TRBJ1-2 - TRBV7-9 many CASSSFKGDGYTF TGTGCCAGCAGCTCTTTTAAGGGAGATGGCTACACCTTC
TRBJ1-1 TRBD1 TRBV5-1 many CARMTWDRRAEAFF TGCGCCAGAATGACTTGGGACAGAAGGGCTGAAGCTTTCTTT
TRBJ2-1 TRBD2 TRBV7-3 medium-sized CASSPGTRVNNEQFF TGTGCCAGCAGTCCCGGGACTAGAGTTAACAATGAGCAGTTCTTC
TRBJ2-5 - TRBV24-1 - CATSQGGETQYF TGTGCCACCAGTCAGGGGGGGGAGACCCAGTACTTC
TRBJ1-1 - TRBV5-4 - CASSPDSAVVVNTEAFF TGTGCCAGCAGCCCGGACTCTGCAGTGGTGGTGAACACTGAAGCTTTCTTT
TRBJ2-7 - TRBV5-1 many CASSSGASAQYF TGCGCCAGCAGCTCGGGGGCCAGTGCGCAGTACTTC
TRBJ2-1 - TRBV12-3/TRBV12-4 many CASSTRGEFTRSSSYNEQFF TGTGCCAGCAGTACGAGAGGGGAATTTACCAGAAGCAGCTCCTACAATGAGCAGTTCTTC
TRBJ1-2 - TRBV5-1 many CASSPSGGDYGYTF TGCGCCAGCAGCCCCTCCGGGGGGGACTATGGCTACACCTTC